Listed here are 9 T cell receptor beta chains from one sample, sequenced in a study of T cells in Graves' hyperthyroidism and ophthalmopathy. What was amplified from RNA transcripts were TCR beta CDR3 regions. TCR CDR3 underwent first-round RT-PCR with the HTBI primer set. TCRdb used MiXCR to reprocess the multiplex PCR reads, holding one entry per CDR3 protein. Here the sample spans roughly 400,000 distinct CDR3 sequences, more than 13% being singletons. Sequenced: blood. These receptors were collected from a man aged 50-59 years with Graves' ophthalmopathy.

The chain carries TRBV27 and TRBJ1-5, with D unresolved. Trimming removed 4 bases at V and 0 bases at J, with 10 bases between. The CDR3 contains 15 residues. Germline assignment: CDR1 MNHEY and CDR2 SMNVEV (reference sequence). This chain's CDR3 is CASSSGGYSNQPQHF. The CDR3 bases are TGTGCCAGCAGTTCAGGTGGTTATAGCAATCAGCCCCAGCATTTT.

Ten or more counts support this clonotype. This rearrangement joins TRBV20-1 to TRBJ2-7; D gene ambiguous. V was pared by 0 bases and J by 3 bases, with 15 bases between. The CDR3 length is 15 residues. Germline CDR1 is DFQATT and CDR2 is SNEGSKA (reference sequence). The CDR3 region has the DNA TGCAGTGCTAGAGACCCGCTCCACGTCGGCTACGAGCAGTACTTC. Amino acid sequence: CSARDPLHVGYEQYF.

The J gene is TRBJ1-6, the V gene TRBV20-1; 7 bases map to TRBD1. The CDR3 has 17 residues. Per germline, CDR1 DFQATT and CDR2 SNEGSKA (reference sequence). With V trimmed by 3 bases and J by 0 bases, 8 bases remained unmatched. CDR3 sequence (DNA): TGCAGTGCTAGGGCCCGGGACAGCAGCTCCTATAATTCACCCCTCCACTTT. Translation gives CSARARDSSSYNSPLHF.

This clonotype appeared many times. The J gene is TRBJ1-5, the V gene TRBV20-1; TRBD1 matches at 9 bases. CDR3 length equals 16 residues. Germline CDR1 DFQATT, CDR2 SNEGSKA (reference sequence). V was pared by 5 bases and J by 1 base, with 9 bases of the junction left unmatched. The CDR3 protein is CSAPITGTGSNQPQHF. The CDR3 DNA is TGCAGTGCTCCGATTACCGGGACAGGGAGCAATCAGCCCCAGCATTTT.

The table lists this clonotype with many counts. This chain uses TRBV2 with TRBJ2-1, with unresolved D. This CDR3 spans 11 amino acids. The germline V and J ends were trimmed by 7 bases and 10 bases, with 11 bases remaining between them. The V gene's germline CDR1 is SNHLY and CDR2 FYNNEI. The CDR3, as DNA: TGTGCCAGCAAGGGCGGAAGCGAGCAGTTCTTC. This encodes CASKGGSEQFF. Full variable domain (rest looked up from reference TRBV2 and TRBJ2-1): EPEVTQTPSHQVTQMGQEVILRCVPISNHLYFYWYRQILGQKVEFLVSFYNNEISEKSEIFDDQFSVERPDGSNFTLKIRSTKLEDSAMYFCASKGGSEQFFGPGTRLTVL.

As for this clonotype: A much larger clone sits a single nucleotide away, making a read error possible. The chain has TRBV11-2 and TRBJ2-1; TRBD2 agrees at 12 bases. This CDR3 has 15 amino acids. In germline, CDR1 is SGHAT, CDR2 FQNNGV. Unmatched junction bases numbered 4, after V lost 2 bases and J lost 8 bases. CDR3 sequence: CASSLLGLAGDEQFF. The CDR3 bases are TGTGCCAGCAGCTTATTGGGACTAGCGGGCGATGAGCAGTTCTTC.

J is TRBJ1-2 and V is TRBV19; D unclear. The germline CDR1 and CDR2 sequences are LNHDA and SQIVND (reference sequence). V lost 5 bases and J lost 8, with 18 bases in between. The CDR3 extends over 14 amino acids. CDR3 nucleotides: TGTGCCAGTAGTCAAACCACTGCCAACCTGGGCTACACCTTC. This sequence encodes CASSQTTANLGYTF.

Ten or more counts support this clonotype. The chain has TRBV13 and TRBJ2-4; the match to TRBD2 covers 11 bases. V shed 5 bases and J 1 base; nucleotides not matched to a gene: 4. The CDR3 is 16 amino acids. Germline values: CDR1 PRHDT, CDR2 FYEKMQ (reference sequence). CDR3 nucleotide sequence: TGTGCCAGCAGCAGAGTAGCGGGGGGGGCCAAAAACATTCAGTACTTC. Amino acids: CASSRVAGGAKNIQYF. Based on the CDR3 plus reference TRBV13 and TRBJ2-4, the full variable domain is AAGVIQSPRHLIKEKRETATLKCYPIPRHDTVYWYQQGPGQDPQFLISFYEKMQSDKGSIPDRFSAQQFSDYHSELNMSSLELGDSALYFCASSRVAGGAKNIQYFGAGTRLSVL.

In its sample, this clonotype was seen many times. The V gene is TRBV6-6, the J gene TRBJ2-7, with D perhaps being TRBD1 or TRBD2 (6 bases each). Deletions cut 2 bases from V and 3 bases from J, with 14 bases between. The CDR3 spans 15 residues. Germline CDR1 is MNHNY and CDR2 is SVGAGI (reference sequence). DNA of the CDR3: TGTGCCAGCAGTTACCTCGGGGGCGAGAGCTACGAGCAGTACTTC. Protein: CASSYLGGESYEQYF.